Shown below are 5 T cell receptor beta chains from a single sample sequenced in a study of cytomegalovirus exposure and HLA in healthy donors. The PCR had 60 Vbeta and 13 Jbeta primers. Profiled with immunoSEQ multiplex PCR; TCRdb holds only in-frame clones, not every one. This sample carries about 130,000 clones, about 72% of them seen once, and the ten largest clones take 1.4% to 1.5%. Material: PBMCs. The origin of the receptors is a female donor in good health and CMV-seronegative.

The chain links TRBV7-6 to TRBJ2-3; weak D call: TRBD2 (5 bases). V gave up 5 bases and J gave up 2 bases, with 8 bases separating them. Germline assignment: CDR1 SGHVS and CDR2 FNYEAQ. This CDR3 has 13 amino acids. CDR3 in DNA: TGTGCCAGCAGCCTAGACTACACAGATACGCAGTATTTT. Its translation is CASSLDYTDTQYF.

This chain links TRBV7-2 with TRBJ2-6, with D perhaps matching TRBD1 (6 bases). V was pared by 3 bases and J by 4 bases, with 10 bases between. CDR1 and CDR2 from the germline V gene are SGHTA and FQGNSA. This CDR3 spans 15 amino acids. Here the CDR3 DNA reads TGTGCCAGCAGCTTTACAGGGCGAGGGGCCAACGTCCTGACTTTC. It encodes CASSFTGRGANVLTF.

The CDR3 sequence: CASSNTFAVHYEQYF. The CDR3, as DNA: TGTGCCAGCAGCAATACCTTCGCAGTACACTACGAGCAGTACTTC. This chain links TRBV21-1 with TRBJ2-7; the table's D call, TRBD1, has no DNA check behind it. TRBV21-1 is flagged as a pseudogene. The CDR3 sequence is 15 residues long.

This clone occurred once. Written as DNA, the CDR3 is TGTGCCAGCAGCCCTAGCGGGAGGACAGATACGCAGTATTTT. Translated, it gives CASSPSGRTDTQYF. The rearrangement links TRBV7-2 to TRBJ2-3; 11 bases align to TRBD2. The V and J ends lost 5 bases and 3 bases, in that order; junction bases with no gene match: 1. Germline assignment: CDR1 SGHTA and CDR2 FQGNSA. The CDR3 consists of 14 residues.

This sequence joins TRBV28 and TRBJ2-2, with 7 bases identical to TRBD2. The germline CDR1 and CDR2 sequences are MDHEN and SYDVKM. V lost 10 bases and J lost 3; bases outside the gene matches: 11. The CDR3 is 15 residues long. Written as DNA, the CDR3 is TGTGCCACCTCATCCGGGACTAAGTACACCGGGGAGCTGTTTTTT. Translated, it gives CATSSGTKYTGELFF.